The 9 T cell receptor beta chains presented below share a single source sample, sequenced in a study of blood T cell repertoires in COVID-19. Sequencing was performed with immunoSEQ multiplex PCR; in TCRdb, only in-frame clones are kept and a portion is missing. Among around 45,000 clones listed, roughly 90% were seen once. The material sequenced was peripheral blood. Receptors originate from a man aged 55 to 69 with active COVID-19.

Written as DNA, the CDR3 is TGTGCCAGCAGCAGGGCGGGACAGGGGGCTATTGAAGCTTTCTTT. Translating gives CASSRAGQGAIEAFF. The chain couples TRBV14 to TRBJ1-1; 12 bases are shared with TRBD1. Per the germline V gene, CDR1 is SGHDN and CDR2 is FVKESK. The CDR3 is made up of 15 amino acids. Trimming at V came to 5 bases and at J to 7 bases, leaving 8 bases not matched to a gene.

The J gene is TRBJ2-3, the V gene TRBV6-5; 9 nucleotides agree with TRBD1. CDR1 MNHEY and CDR2 SVGAGI come from the germline V gene. The CDR3 is made up of 16 amino acids. Trimming at V came to 3 bases and at J to 6 bases, leaving 10 bases not matched to a gene. The DNA for the CDR3 is TGTGCCAGCAGTTATCGGTCCGGGACAGGGCGGGATACGCAGTATTTT. It codes for CASSYRSGTGRDTQYF.

The chain carries TRBV6-5 and TRBJ2-3, with 8 bases lining up with TRBD1. The CDR3 has 14 amino acids. Per the germline V gene, CDR1 is MNHEY and CDR2 is SVGAGI. J lost 1 base, V lost 6 bases, and 3 bases had no gene match. The DNA of the CDR3 is TGTGCCAGCAGAGTGACAGGGGGCACAGATACGCAGTATTTT. It translates to CASRVTGGTDTQYF.

This rearrangement joins TRBV6-5 to TRBJ1-3, with D uncertain. This CDR3 spans 12 amino acids. In germline, CDR1 is MNHEY, CDR2 SVGAGI. V shed 7 bases and J shed 0 bases, with 4 bases lying between them. This chain's CDR3 is CASTSSGNTIYF. The CDR3, as DNA: TGTGCCAGCACCTCCTCTGGAAACACCATATATTTT.

V gene TRBV28 combines with J gene TRBJ2-2, with D possibly being TRBD1 (6 bases). The germline CDR1 and CDR2 sequences are MDHEN and SYDVKM. Trimming took 2 bases from V and 4 from J, leaving 17 bases between them. The CDR3 covers 17 residues. CDR3 nucleotides: TGTGCCAGCAGTTTAAATCTGGGGGCGAGTGGCACCGGGGAGCTGTTTTTT. This encodes CASSLNLGASGTGELFF.

The chain combines TRBV6-5 with TRBJ2-7; D is unresolved. Trimming removed 7 bases from V and 2 bases from J, with 15 bases in between. The length of the CDR3 is 14 residues. Looked up from germline, CDR1 is MNHEY and CDR2 is SVGAGI. The CDR3 loop is CASTTPRYAYEQYF. The CDR3 DNA reads as TGTGCCAGCACCACACCCAGATACGCCTACGAGCAGTACTTC.

To note about this clone: The junction differs from germline at one of its ends, possibly a read error. The rearrangement uses TRBV25-1 and TRBJ2-3; TRBD1 might be the D (5 bases). The length of the CDR3 is 15 residues. From germline, CDR1 is MGHDK and CDR2 SYGVNS. The CDR3: CASSALGRNTNTQYF. DNA of the CDR3: TGTGCCAGCAGTGCTTTGGGGCGGAACACAAATACGCAGTATTTT. Full variable domain (missing parts from reference TRBV25-1 and TRBJ2-3): EADIYQTPRYLVIGTGKKITLECSQTMGHDKMYWYQQDPGMELHLIHYSYGVNSTEKGDLSSESTVSRIRTEHFPLTLESARPSHTSQYLCASSALGRNTNTQYFGPGTRLTVL.

The chain employs TRBV27 and TRBJ2-3; 9 bases are a match to TRBD1. Germline V gene lookup returns CDR1 MNHEY and CDR2 SMNVEV (reference sequence). V shed 2 bases, J shed 5 bases, and the junction held 8 bases outside the gene matches. CDR3 length: 16 amino acids. CDR3 in amino acids: CASSLIVQGAKDTQYF. DNA of the CDR3: TGTGCCAGCAGTTTAATAGTACAGGGGGCAAAAGATACGCAGTATTTT.

The V call is TRBV9, the J call TRBJ2-1, with 9 bases identical to TRBD1. CDR1 SGDLS and CDR2 YYNGEE come from the germline V gene. Trimming took 3 bases from V and 3 from J; bases not matched to a gene: 4. This CDR3 has 15 residues. The DNA of the CDR3 is TGTGCCAGCAGCGGAGGACAGGGGAACTACAATGAGCAGTTCTTC. Protein product: CASSGGQGNYNEQFF.